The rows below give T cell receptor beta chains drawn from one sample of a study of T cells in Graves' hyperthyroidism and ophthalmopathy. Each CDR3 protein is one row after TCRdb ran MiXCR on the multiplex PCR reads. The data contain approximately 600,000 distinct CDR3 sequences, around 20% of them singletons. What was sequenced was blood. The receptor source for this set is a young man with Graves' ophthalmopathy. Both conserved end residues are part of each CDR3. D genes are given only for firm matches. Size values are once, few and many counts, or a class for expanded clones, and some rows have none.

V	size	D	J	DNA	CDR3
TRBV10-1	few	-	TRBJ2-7	TGCGCCAGCAGTGATGATTTGGACCCCTACGAGCAGTACTTC	CASSDDLDPYEQYF
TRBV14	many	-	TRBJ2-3	TGTGCCAGCAGCCAAGCTGGGGCCTTCACAGATACGCAGTATTTT	CASSQAGAFTDTQYF
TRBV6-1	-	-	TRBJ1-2	TGTGCCACCTCCACCCTTACCGGGACGGGTTATGGCTACACCTTC	CATSTLTGTGYGYTF
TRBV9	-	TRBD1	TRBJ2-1	TGTGCCAGCAGCGGGGACAGGCTAGGTAATGAGCAGTTCTTC	CASSGDRLGNEQFF
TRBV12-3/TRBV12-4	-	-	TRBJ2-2	TGTGCCAGCAGTTTAGGCCCCTATATAAACACGAACACCGGGGAGCTGTTTTTT	CASSLGPYINTNTGELFF
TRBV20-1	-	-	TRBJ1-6	TGCAGTGCCCCTACAGGCTATAATTCACCCCTCCACTTT	CSAPTGYNSPLHF
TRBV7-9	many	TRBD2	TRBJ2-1	TGTGCCAGCAGCCTCTTCCGGACTAGCGGGAGGGTCTACAATGAGCAGTTCTTC	CASSLFRTSGRVYNEQFF
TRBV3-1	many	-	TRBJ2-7	TGTGCCAGCAGCCCGCCCCTGGCGAGCGCCTACGAGCAGTACTTC	CASSPPLASAYEQYF
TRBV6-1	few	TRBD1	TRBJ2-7	TGTGCCAGCAGCCAACCGGAACAGGGGGTTTCCTACGAGCAGTACTTC	CASSQPEQGVSYEQYF
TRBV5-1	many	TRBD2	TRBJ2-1	TGCGCCAGCAGCTTGGCCGGGTCGGGAGGGCCTCGTGAGCAGTTCTTC	CASSLAGSGGPREQFF